This T cell receptor (beta chain) was found in a study of early T cells in non-severe SARS-CoV-2 infection (dated by TCRdb to the early 2020s). Background for the entire study: TCR sequencing used bulk RNA from unsorted whole blood, so alpha and beta chains could not be paired. The paper as a whole reports these results and caveats: Matching against VDJdb was skewed toward anti-spike CD8 responses, likely underestimated virus-specific expansions, and missed private and CD4 specificities.

The study was a case-control design nested within a healthcare worker cohort in London, UK, with weekly nasopharyngeal swab PCR tests and blood sampling. Healthcare workers were recruited during the week of the UK lockdown, between 23 and 31 March 2020, and followed weekly for up to roughly 16 weeks. A word on this clonotype: Its antigen target is currently unknown. One base away there is no much larger clone; base qualities are not given.

From a lookup of the germline V gene, CDR1 and CDR2 are SGHTA and FQGNSA. Spanning cysteine to phenylalanine, the CDR3 consists of 13 amino acids. Only the CDR3 DNA stays, 39 bases, in frame from base 1. V is cut by 8 bases and J by 4 bases, and the space between the germline ends is 13 bases. Library creation used 5' RACE. Sequenced on a NextSeq 500. Unique molecular identifiers were attached to individual cDNA molecules in the TCR library protocol so that sequencing error and PCR bias could be corrected. TCR alpha and beta chains were both sequenced, and the abundances of alpha and beta sequences in each sample were closely correlated with each other. The paper's data handling went like this. Decombinator V4 was used to annotate TCR sequences for V gene, J gene and CDR3. TCRs were defined as expanded if a significant change between any two time points was detected under a Poisson model with p below 0.0001. TCR abundances were normalised to the total number of TCRs sequenced per sample and expressed as counts per million. MAIT TCRs were defined by TRAV1-2 paired with TRAJ12, TRAJ20 or TRAJ33, and iNKT TCRs by TRAV10 paired with TRAJ18. VDJdb, accessed on 1 November 2021, was searched for TCRs annotated for CMV, EBV and SARS-CoV-2, and TCRs annotated for more than one antigen were excluded. TCRdb reprocessing: public reads trimmed at Q25 with fastp, clones called with MiXCR, in-frame beta chains kept. Duplicate CDR3 protein sequences are folded into a single record with the most common DNA and genes. In this record, the V and J calls reflect TCRdb's handling and not the investigators' own analysis. The table for this sample lists around 76,000 distinct CDR3 sequences; 14% of them were counted only once. The ten largest clones take up roughly 4.2% of the sample.

The chain was built from TRBV7-2 and TRBJ2-3; the D segment could be TRBD2, given 6 matching bases. The source was whole blood, collected at baseline. This TCR was sampled from an adult who was a healthcare worker with PCR-confirmed SARS-CoV-2 infection or an uninfected control (not recorded which). The CDR3 protein sequence reads: CASGEAAADTQYF. Here is the DNA: TGTGCCAGCGGGGAGGCGGCGGCAGATACGCAGTATTTT. Extended through the reference TRBV7-2 and TRBJ2-3 proteins, this CDR3 yields the full variable domain: GAGVSQSPSNKVTEKGKDVELRCDPISGHTALYWYRQSLGQGLEFLIYFQGNSAPDKSGLPSDRFSAERTGGSVSTLTIQRTQQEDSAVYLCASGEAAADTQYFGPGTRLTVL.